This paragraph covers one T cell receptor (beta chain) sequence. Its antigen remains unidentified. This may come from a read error, since a much larger clone is one base off. The data were taken from a study of response to subunit inactivated influenza vaccine. Study conclusions and caveats: It was the authors' suggestion that each seasonal influenza vaccination recruits few new T cells.

This CDR3 region has 16 residues. Deletions cut 7 bases from V and 2 bases from J, with 18 bases between. TCRdb re-called the RT-PCR reads with MiXCR, one entry per CDR3 protein. The table has about 180,000 distinct CDR3 sequences, 9.5% to 12% seen once; the top ten hold roughly 40%. The clonotype originates from a man in his fifties or sixties who received an inactivated influenza vaccine. Sequencing used CD8+ T cells sorted from PBMCs, obtained less than 30 months after vaccination. The chain is built from TRBV12-3 or TRBV12-4 and TRBJ2-1; D is perhaps TRBD1 (6 bases). CDR3 residues: CASTPMGAVPYNEQFF. CDR3 sequence (DNA): TGTGCCAGCACTCCGATGGGGGCGGTTCCCTACAATGAGCAGTTCTTC.